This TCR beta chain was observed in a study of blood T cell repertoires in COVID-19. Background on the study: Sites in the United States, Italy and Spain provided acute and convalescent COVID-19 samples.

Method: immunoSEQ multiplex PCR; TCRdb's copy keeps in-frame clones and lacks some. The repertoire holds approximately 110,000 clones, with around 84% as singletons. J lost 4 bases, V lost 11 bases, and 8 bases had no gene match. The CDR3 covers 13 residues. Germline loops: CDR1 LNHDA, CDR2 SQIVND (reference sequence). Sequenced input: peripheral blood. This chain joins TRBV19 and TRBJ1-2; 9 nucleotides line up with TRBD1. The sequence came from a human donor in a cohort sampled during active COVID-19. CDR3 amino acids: CASRDRASYGYTF. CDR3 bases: TGTGCCTCCCGGGACAGGGCCAGCTATGGCTACACCTTC.